These 14 T cell receptor beta chains were all obtained from the same sample, sequenced in a study of beta chain features in type 1 diabetes. Sequenced material consisted of expressed TCRB transcripts (all of the isolated RNA was reverse transcribed). Using immunoSEQ multiplex PCR, the repertoire was profiled, and TCRdb retains in-frame clones only, with some absent. This sample has about 210,000 clones, with 11% found just once. The sequencing input was central memory CD4+ T cells from blood. These receptors all stem from a man between 18 and 29 years old in good health.

This clone was counted a few times. Other DNA sequences of this sample code for an identical CDR3. V is TRBV7-2 and J is TRBJ2-1; no clear D gene. Germline loops: CDR1 SGHTA, CDR2 FQGNSA. V was trimmed by 1 base and J by 5 bases, leaving 6 bases between them. This CDR3 is 13 amino acids long. In nucleotides, the CDR3 is TGTGCCAGCAGCTTAGGCCGAAACAATGAGCAGTTCTTC. Protein product: CASSLGRNNEQFF.

The chain uses TRBV7-2 and TRBJ2-1, with 9 bases matching TRBD2. Germline V gene lookup returns CDR1 SGHTA and CDR2 FQGNSA. V was clipped by 5 bases and J by 7 bases; unmatched bases: 12. This CDR3 has 16 residues. CDR3 coding DNA: TGTGCCAGCAGCGCTGTAGCGGGAGCAATGGGGAATGAGCAGTTCTTC. Its protein is CASSAVAGAMGNEQFF.

This sequence joins TRBV2 and TRBJ2-3; 9 bases map to TRBD2. The CDR3 contains 15 residues. V shed 2 bases, J shed 6 bases, and the junction held 6 bases outside the gene matches. CDR1 is SNHLY and CDR2 is FYNNEI in the germline V gene. The DNA of the CDR3 is TGTGCCAGCAGTGAACCGGCGGGAGGGATGGATACGCAGTATTTT. Translation: CASSEPAGGMDTQYF.

This clone appeared many times. This chain connects TRBV2 to TRBJ2-1, with 7 bases that match TRBD2. Germline trimming cut 6 bases from V and 8 bases from J; bases unmatched to any gene: 10. There are 14 residues in the CDR3. The germline V gene encodes CDR1 SNHLY and CDR2 FYNNEI. The CDR3 region has the DNA TGTGCCAGCAGACCGGGAATAGCGGGCTATGAGCAGTTCTTC. Amino acids: CASRPGIAGYEQFF.

V is TRBV29-1 and J is TRBJ2-3; either TRBD1 or TRBD2 may fit D (6 bases each). The CDR3 consists of 13 residues. V gave up 6 bases and J gave up 2 bases, with 12 bases separating them. Germline V gene data show CDR1 as SQVTM and CDR2 as ANQGSEA. CDR3 sequence: CSVRGGDTDTQYF. Written as DNA, the CDR3 is TGCAGCGTCAGGGGAGGAGACACAGATACGCAGTATTTT.

This clone turned up a few times. The gene calls are TRBV11-2 and TRBJ2-3; D is unresolved. CDR3 size: 13 residues. V lost 5 bases and J 1 base, leaving 7 bases between the germline ends. Germline V gene data show CDR1 as SGHAT and CDR2 as FQNNGV. CDR3: CASSRIRTDTQYF. CDR3 DNA: TGTGCCAGCAGCAGGATCCGCACAGATACGCAGTATTTT.

This chain connects TRBV27 to TRBJ1-1; D gene unclear. The V end lost 6 bases, the J end lost 4 bases, and 12 bases lay between the germline ends. There are 13 residues in the CDR3. Germline V gene data show CDR1 as MNHEY and CDR2 as SMNVEV (reference sequence). CDR3 in DNA: TGTGCCAGCAGGTCGAGCAGGCTCACTGAAGCTTTCTTT. This gives the protein CASRSSRLTEAFF.

The chain couples TRBV4-2 to TRBJ2-1; 9 bases are a match to TRBD2. CDR3 length: 15 residues. Germline assignment: CDR1 LGHNA and CDR2 YNFKEQ. Trimming removed 4 bases from V and 4 bases from J; junction bases left unmatched: 5. The CDR3 region has the DNA TGTGCCAGCAGCCGCGCGGGAGGGGAATACAATGAGCAGTTCTTC. This gives the protein CASSRAGGEYNEQFF.

This clone showed up just a few times. J is TRBJ1-5 and V is TRBV15; D is unclear. The CDR3 sequence is 15 residues long. Trimming pared 0 bases from V and 1 base from J, leaving 7 bases between. The germline V gene encodes CDR1 LNHNV and CDR2 YYDKDF (reference sequence). As DNA, the CDR3 is TGTGCCACCAGCAGAGAGCAGGAGAGCAATCAGCCCCAGCATTTT. Protein sequence: CATSREQESNQPQHF.

As for this clone: A far larger clone is one base from this, pointing to a likely read error. J is TRBJ2-2 and V is TRBV29-1; 8 bases agree with TRBD1. Germline V lookup: CDR1 SQVTM, CDR2 ANQGSEA. The CDR3 extends over 13 amino acids. With V trimmed by 7 bases and J by 6 bases, 7 bases remained unmatched. The chain's CDR3 is CSGRQGTAGELFF. CDR3 nucleotide sequence: TGCAGCGGTCGACAGGGGACCGCCGGGGAGCTGTTTTTT.

The V call is TRBV28, the J call TRBJ1-5; D not resolved. V was cut by 6 bases and J by 3 bases, with 6 bases left in between. The CDR3 has 12 amino acids. The germline CDR1 and CDR2 sequences are MDHEN and SYDVKM. As DNA, the CDR3 is TGTGCCAGCAGGGCCCTCAATCAGCCCCAGCATTTT. Encoded protein: CASRALNQPQHF.

The rearrangement links TRBV7-9 to TRBJ2-2; D is unclear. Trimming pared 6 bases from V and 4 bases from J, leaving 15 bases between. This CDR3 is built from 15 residues. CDR1 and CDR2 (germline): SEHNR, FQNEAQ (reference sequence). Here the CDR3 DNA reads TGTGCCAGCAGGGAAAGCGTAGTGGGCACCGGGGAGCTGTTTTTT. Protein sequence: CASRESVVGTGELFF.

This clone was observed a few times. J is TRBJ1-3 and V is TRBV5-1, with a tentative D call TRBD1 (6 bases). Per germline, CDR1 SGHRS and CDR2 YFSETQ. The CDR3 spans 15 residues. V was clipped by 4 bases and J by 2 bases, with 13 bases between them. For the CDR3, the DNA is TGCGCCAGCAGCATCGACAGGACCGCTGGAAACACCATATATTTT. Protein: CASSIDRTAGNTIYF.

The V call is TRBV4-3, the J call TRBJ2-2; D possibly corresponds to TRBD1 (6 bases). V was pared by 1 base and J by 7 bases, with 19 bases between. The CDR3 has 17 amino acids. CDR1 and CDR2 (germline): LGHNA, YSLEER. The chain's CDR3 is CASSQVGDIGYYGELFF. The CDR3 nucleotides read TGCGCCAGCAGCCAAGTAGGGGACATAGGCTATTACGGGGAGCTGTTTTTT.